This T cell receptor beta chain is from a study of CD8+ T cells in alopecia areata (dated by TCRdb to 2016 to 2019). Regarding the research as a whole: The treated patients, all with moderate-to-severe alopecia areata, were enrolled in an open-label pilot trial of oral tofacitinib given at 5 to 10 mg twice daily. Patients stayed on tofacitinib for 6 to 18 months and then had 6 months of follow-up off drug so that delayed response and recurrence could be assessed. TCRbeta CDR3 regions were amplified by immunoSEQ multiplex PCR with 35 Vbeta forward and 13 Jbeta reverse primers. Scalp tissue and sorted CD4+ and CD8+ peripheral blood T cells from patchy and totalis/universalis alopecia areata patients and from healthy controls were covered by human TCRbeta sequencing. RNA came from the PAXgene miRNA kit for fixed scalp, the miRNeasy kit for PBMCs, and the RNeasy kit for mouse skin. Clonality in the scalp was compared among normal scalp (n=4), patchy alopecia areata scalp (n=8), and alopecia totalis/universalis scalp (n=8). High-throughput TCRbeta sequencing was used to examine T cell clonal expansion in alopecia areata in both the C3H/HeJ mouse model and human patients. Disease severity in treated patients was measured with the SALT score, which quantifies the percentage of affected scalp surface area. Biopsies were taken from tofacitinib-treated patients at baseline and again at 4 and 24 weeks into treatment, and several of those patients also had a later scalp biopsy. What the study reported, not specific to this receptor: Scalp clonality and the number of expanded CD8+ clones among the top 100 scalp clones were significantly decreased by tofacitinib. Compared with normal scalp, lesional scalp, particularly in alopecia totalis/universalis, had higher clonality and more expanded CD8+ clones, which suggests antigenic drive. The treated cohort was small, with a single nonresponder, so links between baseline CD8+ expansion and response need larger studies. Unlike mouse skin, where gammadelta T cells dominate, normal human skin contains resident alphabeta T cells that get sequenced too, which complicates analysis of the scalp TCR repertoire. Many expanded lesional clones persisted in scalp and blood during tofacitinib treatment, which may partly explain relapse after stopping treatment. TCR sequences shared between patients were less clear than in mice, possibly partly because of HLA diversity in the patient population.

To prepare the library, the immunoSEQ multiplex PCR assay was applied. RNA was extracted from all samples and reverse transcribed into cDNA as template for TCR sequencing. First-strand cDNA was synthesized using SuperScript III with a 2:1 mix of oligo-dT and random hexamers. A synthetic immune receptor repertoire was used to gauge amplification bias, and whatever bias remained was removed computationally. On the authors' methods: Raw reads were preprocessed to remove errors, and CDR3 was defined by IMGT conventions from the conserved cysteine to phenylalanine. Clonality was calculated as 1 minus Shannon entropy normalized by log2 of the number of productive unique TCRs. CD4 or CD8 identity of scalp clones was inferred by cross-referencing scalp TCRbeta sequences with sorted blood CD4 and CD8 repertoires. The table comes from immuneACCESS by way of TCRdb, which keeps in-frame sequences with V and J called. Part of the clones is missing from these tables; in studies checked, under half for an unresolved V gene and the rest for unknown reasons. V, J and clone size reflect that table, while D and trimming were determined from the DNA. The sample includes roughly 230,000 clones, with around two fifths observed a single time. The ten biggest clones cover around 3% of the sample.

According to the germline V gene, CDR1 reads MNHEY and CDR2 reads SVGAGI. V is reduced by 2 bases and J by 3 bases, leaving a spacing of 8 bases between them. The CDR3 measures 14 amino acids from cysteine to phenylalanine. Kept here is only the CDR3 DNA, which spans 42 bases and is read in frame from base 1. The treatment or condition label here, explained by the study, means: oral pan-JAK inhibitor, 5-10 mg twice daily. Lesional scalp punch biopsies and peripheral blood were collected from alopecia areata patients. PBMCs were isolated by density centrifugation and stained for CD3, CD4 and CD8, after which CD4+ and CD8+ T cells were sorted on a FACSAria. A remark on this clone: Its antigen remains unidentified. Per-base qualities were not stored, and no clone one base away is much larger.

The chain is encoded by TRBV6-5 joined to TRBJ2-1, with TRBD1 tentatively as D gene (5 bases match). Sequencing used CD4+ T cells sorted from blood, obtained around week 37, from a patient treated with tofacitinib. This clonotype was obtained from a human donor with alopecia areata. The base sequence is TGTGCCAGCAGTTACATAGGACACTACAATGAGCAGTTCTTC. This sequence encodes CASSYIGHYNEQFF.